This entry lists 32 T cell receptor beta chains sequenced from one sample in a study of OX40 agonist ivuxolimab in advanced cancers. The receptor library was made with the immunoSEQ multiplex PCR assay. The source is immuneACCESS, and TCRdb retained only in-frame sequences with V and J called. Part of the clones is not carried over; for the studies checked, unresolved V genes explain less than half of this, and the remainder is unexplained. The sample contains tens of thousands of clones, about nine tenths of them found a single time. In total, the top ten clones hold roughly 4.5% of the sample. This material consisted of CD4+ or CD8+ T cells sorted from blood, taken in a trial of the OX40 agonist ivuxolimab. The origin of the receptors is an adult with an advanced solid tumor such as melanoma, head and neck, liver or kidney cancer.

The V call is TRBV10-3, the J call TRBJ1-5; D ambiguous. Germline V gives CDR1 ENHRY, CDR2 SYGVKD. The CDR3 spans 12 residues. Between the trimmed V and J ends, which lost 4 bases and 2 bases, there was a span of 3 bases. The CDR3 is CAISVGNQPQHF. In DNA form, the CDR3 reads TGTGCCATCAGTGTGGGCAATCAGCCCCAGCATTTT.

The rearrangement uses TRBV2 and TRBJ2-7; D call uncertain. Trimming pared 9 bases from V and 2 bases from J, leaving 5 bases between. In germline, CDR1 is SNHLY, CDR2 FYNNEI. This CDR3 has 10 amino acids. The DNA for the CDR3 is TGTGCCAGTAGGACCTACGAGCAGTACTTC. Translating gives CASRTYEQYF.

CDR3 sequence reads: CASSKGGGVHKTQYF. CDR3 sequence (DNA): TGTGCCAGCAGCAAAGGGGGAGGGGTCCATAAGACCCAGTACTTC. The J gene is TRBJ2-5, the V gene TRBV21-1; the table's D call of TRBD2 was not tested on the DNA. TRBV21-1 has pseudogene status. This CDR3 has 15 amino acids.

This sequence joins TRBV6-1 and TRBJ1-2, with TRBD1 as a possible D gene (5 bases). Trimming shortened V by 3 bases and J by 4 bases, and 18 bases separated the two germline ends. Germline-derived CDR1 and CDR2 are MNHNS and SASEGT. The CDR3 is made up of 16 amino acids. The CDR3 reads CASSEAALRGTYGYTF. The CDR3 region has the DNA TGTGCCAGCAGTGAGGCGGCGCTCCGGGGGACCTATGGCTACACCTTC.

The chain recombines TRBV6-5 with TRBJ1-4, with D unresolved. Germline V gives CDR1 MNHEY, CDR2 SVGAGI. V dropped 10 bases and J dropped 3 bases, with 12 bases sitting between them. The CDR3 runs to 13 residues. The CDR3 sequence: CATSRSPNEKLFF. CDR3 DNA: TGTGCCACCAGCAGGTCCCCTAATGAAAAACTGTTTTTT.

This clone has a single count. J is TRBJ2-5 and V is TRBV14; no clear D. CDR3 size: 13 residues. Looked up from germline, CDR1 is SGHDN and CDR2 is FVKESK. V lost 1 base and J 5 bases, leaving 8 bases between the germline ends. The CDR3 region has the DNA TGTGCCAGCAGCCAAGTAGGTCGGGAGACCCAGTACTTC. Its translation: CASSQVGRETQYF. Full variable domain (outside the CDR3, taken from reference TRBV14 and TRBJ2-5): EAGVTQFPSHSVIEKGQTVTLRCDPISGHDNLYWYRRVMGKEIKFLLHFVKESKQDESGMPNNRFLAERTGGTYSTLKVQPAELEDSGVYFCASSQVGRETQYFGPGTRLLVL.

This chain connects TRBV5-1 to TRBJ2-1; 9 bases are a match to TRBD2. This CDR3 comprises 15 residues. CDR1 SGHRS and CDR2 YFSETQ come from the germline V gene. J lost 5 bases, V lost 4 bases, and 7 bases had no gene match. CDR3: CASSVVAGANNEQFF. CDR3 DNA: TGCGCCAGCAGCGTAGTAGCGGGAGCTAACAATGAGCAGTTCTTC.

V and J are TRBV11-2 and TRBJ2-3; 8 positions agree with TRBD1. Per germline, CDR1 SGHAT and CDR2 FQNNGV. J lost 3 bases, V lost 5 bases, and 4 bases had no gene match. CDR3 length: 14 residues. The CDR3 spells CASSHRQGTDTQYF. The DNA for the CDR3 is TGTGCCAGCAGCCACCGACAGGGGACAGATACGCAGTATTTT.

CDR3 nucleotides: TGTGCCCGCCGAGGGTCGGGGGGAAGTACCGGGGAGCTGTTTTTT. Translation gives CARRGSGGSTGELFF. The chain combines TRBV11-3 with TRBJ2-2; 7 bases are a match to TRBD2. Germline V gene sequence: CDR1 SGHNT, CDR2 YENEEA. The CDR3 length is 15 residues. After removal of 11 bases from V and 5 bases from J, the junction contained 14 bases not matched to a gene.

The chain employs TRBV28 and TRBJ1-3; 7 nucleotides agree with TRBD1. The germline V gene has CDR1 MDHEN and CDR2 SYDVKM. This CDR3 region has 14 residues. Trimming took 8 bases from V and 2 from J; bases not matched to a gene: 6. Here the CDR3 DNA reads TGTGCCAGCCGCAGGGGGGGGGCTGGAAACACCATATATTTT. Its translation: CASRRGGAGNTIYF. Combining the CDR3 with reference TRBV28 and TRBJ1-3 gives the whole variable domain DVKVTQSSRYLVKRTGEKVFLECVQDMDHENMFWYRQDPGLGLRLIYFSYDVKMKEKGDIPEGYSVSREKKERFSLILESASTNQTSMYLCASRRGGAGNTIYFGEGSWLTVV.

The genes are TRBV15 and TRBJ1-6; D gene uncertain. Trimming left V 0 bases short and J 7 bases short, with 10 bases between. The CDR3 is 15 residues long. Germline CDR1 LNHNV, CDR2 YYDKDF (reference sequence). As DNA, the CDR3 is TGTGCCACCAGCAGAGATCGGGGTGAAAATTCACCCCTCCACTTT. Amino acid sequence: CATSRDRGENSPLHF. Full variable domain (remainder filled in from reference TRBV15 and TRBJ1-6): DAMVIQNPRYQVTQFGKPVTLSCSQTLNHNVMYWYQQKSSQAPKLLFHYYDKDFNNEADTPDNFQSRRPNTSFCFLDIRSPGLGDTAMYLCATSRDRGENSPLHFGNGTRLTVT.

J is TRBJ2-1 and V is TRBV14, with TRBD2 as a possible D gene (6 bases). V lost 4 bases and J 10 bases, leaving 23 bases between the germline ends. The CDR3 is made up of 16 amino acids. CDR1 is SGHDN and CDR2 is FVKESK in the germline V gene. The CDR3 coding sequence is TGTGCCAGCAGCCCGCAAGAAGGAATAGTTGGGGGGGAGCAGTTCTTC. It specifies CASSPQEGIVGGEQFF. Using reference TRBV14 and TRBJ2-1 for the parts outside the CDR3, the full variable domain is EAGVTQFPSHSVIEKGQTVTLRCDPISGHDNLYWYRRVMGKEIKFLLHFVKESKQDESGMPNNRFLAERTGGTYSTLKVQPAELEDSGVYFCASSPQEGIVGGEQFFGPGTRLTVL.

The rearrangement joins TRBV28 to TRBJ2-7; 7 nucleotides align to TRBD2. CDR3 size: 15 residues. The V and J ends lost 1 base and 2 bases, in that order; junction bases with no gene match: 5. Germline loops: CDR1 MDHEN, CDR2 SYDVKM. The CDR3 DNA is TGTGCCAGCAGTTTATATCCTAGCGGAGCCTACGAGCAGTACTTC. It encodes CASSLYPSGAYEQYF.

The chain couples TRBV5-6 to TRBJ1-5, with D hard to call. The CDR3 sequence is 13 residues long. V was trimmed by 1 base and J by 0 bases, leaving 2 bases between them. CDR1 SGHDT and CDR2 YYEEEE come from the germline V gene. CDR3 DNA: TGTGCCAGCAGCTTGTTTAGCAATCAGCCCCAGCATTTT. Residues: CASSLFSNQPQHF.

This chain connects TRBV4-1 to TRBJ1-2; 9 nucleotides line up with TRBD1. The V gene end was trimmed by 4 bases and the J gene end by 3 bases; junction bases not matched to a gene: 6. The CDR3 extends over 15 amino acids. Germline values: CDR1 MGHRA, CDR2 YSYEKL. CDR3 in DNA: TGCGCCAGCAGCCGATTGGACAGGGGAGACTATGGCTACACCTTC. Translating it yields CASSRLDRGDYGYTF.

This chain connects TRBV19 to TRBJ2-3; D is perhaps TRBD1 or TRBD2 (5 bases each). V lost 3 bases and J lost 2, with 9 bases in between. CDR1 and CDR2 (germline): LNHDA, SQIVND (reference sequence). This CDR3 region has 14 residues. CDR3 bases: TGTGCCAGTAGTATGGAGGACACCACAGATACGCAGTATTTT. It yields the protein CASSMEDTTDTQYF.

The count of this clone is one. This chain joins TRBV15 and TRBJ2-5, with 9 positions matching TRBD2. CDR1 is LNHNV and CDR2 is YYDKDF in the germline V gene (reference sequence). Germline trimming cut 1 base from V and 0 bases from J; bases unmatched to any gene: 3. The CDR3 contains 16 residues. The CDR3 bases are TGTGCCACCAGCAGAGCACTAGCGGGTAACCAAGAGACCCAGTACTTC. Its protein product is CATSRALAGNQETQYF.

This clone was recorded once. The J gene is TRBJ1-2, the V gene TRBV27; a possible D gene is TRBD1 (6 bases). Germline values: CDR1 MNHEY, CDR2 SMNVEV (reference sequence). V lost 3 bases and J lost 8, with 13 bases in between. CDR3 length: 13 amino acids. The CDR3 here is CASSLVGGGGYTF. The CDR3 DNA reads TGTGCCAGCAGTTTGGTAGGGGGTGGCGGCTACACCTTC.

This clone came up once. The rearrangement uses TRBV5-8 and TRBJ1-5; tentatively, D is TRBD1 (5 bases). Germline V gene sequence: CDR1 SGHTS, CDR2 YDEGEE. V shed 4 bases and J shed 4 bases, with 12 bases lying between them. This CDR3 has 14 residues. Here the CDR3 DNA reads TGTGCCAGCAGCGGGGACCGCGGGAATCAGCCCCAGCATTTT. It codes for CASSGDRGNQPQHF. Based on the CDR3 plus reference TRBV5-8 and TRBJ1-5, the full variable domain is EAGVTQSPTHLIKTRGQQATLRCSPISGHTSVYWYQQALGLGLQFLLWYDEGEERNRGNFPPRFSGRQFPNYSSELNVNALELEDSALYLCASSGDRGNQPQHFGDGTRLSIL.

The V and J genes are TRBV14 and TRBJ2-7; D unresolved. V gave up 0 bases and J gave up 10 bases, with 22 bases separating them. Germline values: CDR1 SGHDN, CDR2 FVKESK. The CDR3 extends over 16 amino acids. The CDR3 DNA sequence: TGTGCCAGCAGCCAAGAGGTCGGGCCTCCTCCCCCGAAACAGTACTTC. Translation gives CASSQEVGPPPPKQYF.

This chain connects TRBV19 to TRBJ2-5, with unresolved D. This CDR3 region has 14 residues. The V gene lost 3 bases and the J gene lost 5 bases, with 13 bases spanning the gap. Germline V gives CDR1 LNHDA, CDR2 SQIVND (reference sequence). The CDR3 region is CASSMWQHAETQYF. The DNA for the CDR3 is TGTGCCAGTAGTATGTGGCAGCACGCGGAGACCCAGTACTTC.

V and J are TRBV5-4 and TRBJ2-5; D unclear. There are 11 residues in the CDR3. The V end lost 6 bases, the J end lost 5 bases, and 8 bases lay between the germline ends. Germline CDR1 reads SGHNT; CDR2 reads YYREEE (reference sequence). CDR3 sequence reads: CASTTGETQYF. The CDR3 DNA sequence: TGTGCCAGCACGACTGGGGAGACCCAGTACTTC. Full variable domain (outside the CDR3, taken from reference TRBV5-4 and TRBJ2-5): ETGVTQSPTHLIKTRGQQVTLRCSSQSGHNTVSWYQQALGQGPQFIFQYYREEENGRGNFPPRFSGLQFPNYSSELNVNALELDDSALYLCASTTGETQYFGPGTRLLVL.

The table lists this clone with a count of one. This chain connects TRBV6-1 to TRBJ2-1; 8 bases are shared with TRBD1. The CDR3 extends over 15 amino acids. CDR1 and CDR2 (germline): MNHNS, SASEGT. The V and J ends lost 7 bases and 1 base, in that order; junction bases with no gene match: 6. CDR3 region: CASILQGVSYNEQFF. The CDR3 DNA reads TGTGCCAGCATCCTACAGGGGGTATCCTACAATGAGCAGTTCTTC.

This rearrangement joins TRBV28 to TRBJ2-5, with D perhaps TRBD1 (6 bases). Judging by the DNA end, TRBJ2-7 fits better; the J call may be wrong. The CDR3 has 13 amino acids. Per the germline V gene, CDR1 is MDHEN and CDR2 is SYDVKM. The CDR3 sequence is CASERQEPYEQYF. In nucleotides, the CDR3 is TGTGCCAGCGAACGACAGGAACCCTACGAGCAGTACTTC.

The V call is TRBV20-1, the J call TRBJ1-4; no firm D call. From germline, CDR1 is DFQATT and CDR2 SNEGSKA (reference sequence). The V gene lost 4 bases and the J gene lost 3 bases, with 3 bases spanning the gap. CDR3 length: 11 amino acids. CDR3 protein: CSAISNEKLFF. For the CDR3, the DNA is TGCAGTGCTATTTCTAATGAAAAACTGTTTTTT.

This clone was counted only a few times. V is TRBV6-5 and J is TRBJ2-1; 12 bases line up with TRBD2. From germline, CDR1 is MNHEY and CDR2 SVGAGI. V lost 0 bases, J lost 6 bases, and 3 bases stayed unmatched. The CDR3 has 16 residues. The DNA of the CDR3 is TGTGCCAGCAGTTACTCGTGGACTAGCGGGGTCAATGAGCAGTTCTTC. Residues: CASSYSWTSGVNEQFF.

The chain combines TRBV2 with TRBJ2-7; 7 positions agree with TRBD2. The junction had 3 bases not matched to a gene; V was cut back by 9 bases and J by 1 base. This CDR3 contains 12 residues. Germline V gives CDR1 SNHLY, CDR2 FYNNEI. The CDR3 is CASSGRSYEQYF. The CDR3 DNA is TGTGCCAGTAGCGGGCGATCCTACGAGCAGTACTTC.

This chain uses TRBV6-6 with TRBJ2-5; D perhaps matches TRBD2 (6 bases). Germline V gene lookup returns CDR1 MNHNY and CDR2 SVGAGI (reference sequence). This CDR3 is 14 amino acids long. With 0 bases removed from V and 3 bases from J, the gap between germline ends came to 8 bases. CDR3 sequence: CASSYSSGEETQYF. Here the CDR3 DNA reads TGTGCCAGCAGTTACTCTAGCGGAGAAGAGACCCAGTACTTC.

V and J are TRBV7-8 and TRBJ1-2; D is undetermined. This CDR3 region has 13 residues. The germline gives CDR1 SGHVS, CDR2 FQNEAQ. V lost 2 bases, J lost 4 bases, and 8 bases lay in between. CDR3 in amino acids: CASSLNPGYGYTF. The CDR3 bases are TGTGCCAGCAGCTTAAATCCTGGCTATGGCTACACCTTC.

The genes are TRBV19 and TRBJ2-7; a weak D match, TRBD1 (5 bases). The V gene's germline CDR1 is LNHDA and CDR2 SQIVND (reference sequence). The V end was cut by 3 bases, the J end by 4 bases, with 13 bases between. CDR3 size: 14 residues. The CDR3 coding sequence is TGTGCCAGTAGTATTTCAGGGTTTGTATACGAGCAGTACTTC. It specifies CASSISGFVYEQYF.

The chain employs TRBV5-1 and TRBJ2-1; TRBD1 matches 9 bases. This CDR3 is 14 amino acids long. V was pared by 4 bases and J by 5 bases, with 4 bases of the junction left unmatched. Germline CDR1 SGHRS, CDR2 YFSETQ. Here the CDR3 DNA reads TGCGCCAGCAGCGGGACAGGGAGTGACAATGAGCAGTTCTTC. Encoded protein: CASSGTGSDNEQFF. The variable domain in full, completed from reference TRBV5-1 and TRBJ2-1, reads KAGVTQTPRYLIKTRGQQVTLSCSPISGHRSVSWYQQTPGQGLQFLFEYFSETQRNKGNFPGRFSGRQFSNSRSEMNVSTLELGDSALYLCASSGTGSDNEQFFGPGTRLTVL.

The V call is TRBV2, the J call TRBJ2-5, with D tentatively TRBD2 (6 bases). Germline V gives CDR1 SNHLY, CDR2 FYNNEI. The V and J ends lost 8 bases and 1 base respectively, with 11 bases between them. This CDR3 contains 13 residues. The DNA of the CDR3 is TGTGCCAGCGGGACTTCTCCCCAAGAGACCCAGTACTTC. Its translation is CASGTSPQETQYF.